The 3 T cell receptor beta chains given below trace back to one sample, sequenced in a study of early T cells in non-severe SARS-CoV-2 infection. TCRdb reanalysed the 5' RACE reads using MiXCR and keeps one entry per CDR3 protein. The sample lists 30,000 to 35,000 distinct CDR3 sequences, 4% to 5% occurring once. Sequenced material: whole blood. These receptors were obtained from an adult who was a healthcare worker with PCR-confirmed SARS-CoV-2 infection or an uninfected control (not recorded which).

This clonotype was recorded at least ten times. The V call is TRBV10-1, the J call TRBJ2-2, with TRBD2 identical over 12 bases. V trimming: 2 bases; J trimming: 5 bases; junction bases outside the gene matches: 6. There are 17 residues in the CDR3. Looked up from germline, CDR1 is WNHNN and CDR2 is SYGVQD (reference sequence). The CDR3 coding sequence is TGCGCCAGCAGTGAGACTAGCGGGAGGTCAGGGACCGGGGAGCTGTTTTTT. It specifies CASSETSGRSGTGELFF.

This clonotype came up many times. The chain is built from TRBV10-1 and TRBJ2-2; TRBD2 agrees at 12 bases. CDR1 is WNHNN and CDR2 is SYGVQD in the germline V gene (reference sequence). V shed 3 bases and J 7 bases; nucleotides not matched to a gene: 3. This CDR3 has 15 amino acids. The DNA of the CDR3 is TGCGCCAGCAGTGAAGGACTAGCGGGATACGGGGAGCTGTTTTTT. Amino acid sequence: CASSEGLAGYGELFF.

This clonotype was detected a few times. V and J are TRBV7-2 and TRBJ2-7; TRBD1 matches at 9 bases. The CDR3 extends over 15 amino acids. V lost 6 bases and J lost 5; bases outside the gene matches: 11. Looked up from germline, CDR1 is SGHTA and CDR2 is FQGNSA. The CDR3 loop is CASSTTGGYNHEQYF. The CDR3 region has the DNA TGTGCCAGCAGTACAACAGGGGGCTATAACCACGAGCAGTACTTC. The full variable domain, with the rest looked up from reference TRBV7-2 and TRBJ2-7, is GAGVSQSPSNKVTEKGKDVELRCDPISGHTALYWYRQSLGQGLEFLIYFQGNSAPDKSGLPSDRFSAERTGGSVSTLTIQRTQQEDSAVYLCASSTTGGYNHEQYFGPGTRLTVT.